The clone carrying this T cell receptor beta chain has only a few counts. The record originates from a study of identical twins. The CDR3 loop spans 13 amino acids. Germline V gives CDR1 SGHRS, CDR2 YFSETQ. V was pared by 3 bases and J by 3 bases, with 10 bases between. TCRdb fed the 5' RACE reads into MiXCR, producing one record per CDR3 protein. Of about 720,000 distinct CDR3 sequences in the sample, about 18% were seen once. This same sample was also taken into another study, of T cells expressing NK-cell markers. This second study notes: Researchers got TCR beta repertoires out of sorted CD3+CD56+NKG2C+, CD3+CD56+NKG2C- and CD3+CD56-NKG2C+ T cells. The authors sequenced eight donors, of whom seven were HCMV-seropositive and one was seronegative. What restricted sorting to alpha-beta TCR T cells in several experiments was an anti-gamma-delta TCR antibody. Roughly six of the donors carried dominant NKG2C+ clonotypes that took up roughly 1.0-8% of their CD8+ T cells.

Material for sequencing was PBMCs. This sequence joins TRBV5-1 and TRBJ2-7; D unclear. The receptor's source is a woman younger than 30 in good health. The chain's CDR3 is CASSSAGVYEQYF. Here the CDR3 DNA reads TGCGCCAGCAGCTCGGCTGGGGTCTACGAGCAGTACTTC. Using reference TRBV5-1 and TRBJ2-7 for the parts outside the CDR3, the full variable domain is KAGVTQTPRYLIKTRGQQVTLSCSPISGHRSVSWYQQTPGQGLQFLFEYFSETQRNKGNFPGRFSGRQFSNSRSEMNVSTLELGDSALYLCASSSAGVYEQYFGPGTRLTVT.